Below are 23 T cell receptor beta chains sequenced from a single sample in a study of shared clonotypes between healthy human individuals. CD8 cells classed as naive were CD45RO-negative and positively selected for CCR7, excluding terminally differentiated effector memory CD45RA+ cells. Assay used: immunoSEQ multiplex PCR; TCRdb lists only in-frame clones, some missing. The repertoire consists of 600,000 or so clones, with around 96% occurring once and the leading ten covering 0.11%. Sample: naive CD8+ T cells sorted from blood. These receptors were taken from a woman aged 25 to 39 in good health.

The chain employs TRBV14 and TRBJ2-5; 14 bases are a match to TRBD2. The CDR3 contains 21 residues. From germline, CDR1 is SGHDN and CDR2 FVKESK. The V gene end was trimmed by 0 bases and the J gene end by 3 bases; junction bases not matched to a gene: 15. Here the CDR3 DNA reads TGTGCCAGCAGCCAAGACCCCGGGACTAGCGGGAGAGTATGGGGAGAAGAGACCCAGTACTTC. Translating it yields CASSQDPGTSGRVWGEETQYF.

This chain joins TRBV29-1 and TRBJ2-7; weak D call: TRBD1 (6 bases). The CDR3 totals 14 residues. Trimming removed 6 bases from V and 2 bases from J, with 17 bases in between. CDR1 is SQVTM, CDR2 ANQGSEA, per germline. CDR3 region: CSVIPTGTPYEQYF. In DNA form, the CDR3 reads TGCAGCGTAATACCCACCGGGACACCCTACGAGCAGTACTTC.

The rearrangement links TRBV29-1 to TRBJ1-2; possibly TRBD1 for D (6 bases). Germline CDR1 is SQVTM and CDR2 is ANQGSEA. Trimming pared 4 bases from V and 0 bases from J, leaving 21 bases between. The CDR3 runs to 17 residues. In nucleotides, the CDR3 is TGCAGCGTTGGAGGTTATGTTGGGACATTACCTAACTATGGCTACACCTTC. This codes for CSVGGYVGTLPNYGYTF.

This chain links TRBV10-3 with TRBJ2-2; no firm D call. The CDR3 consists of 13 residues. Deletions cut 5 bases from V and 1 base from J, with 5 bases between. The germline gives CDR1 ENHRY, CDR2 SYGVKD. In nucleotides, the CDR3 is TGTGCCATCAGTCCAATGAACACCGGGGAGCTGTTTTTT. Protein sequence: CAISPMNTGELFF.

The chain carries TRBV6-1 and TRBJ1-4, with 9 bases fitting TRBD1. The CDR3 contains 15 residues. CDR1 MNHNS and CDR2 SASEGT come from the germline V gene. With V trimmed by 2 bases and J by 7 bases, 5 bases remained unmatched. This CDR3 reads CASSETGGSGEKLFF. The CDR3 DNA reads TGTGCCAGCAGTGAAACAGGGGGCTCGGGTGAAAAACTGTTTTTT.

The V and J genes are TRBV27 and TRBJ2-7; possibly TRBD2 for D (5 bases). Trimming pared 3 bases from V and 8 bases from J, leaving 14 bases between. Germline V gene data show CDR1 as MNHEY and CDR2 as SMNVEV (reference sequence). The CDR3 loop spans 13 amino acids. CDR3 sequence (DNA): TGTGCCAGCAGTTTTGACGGCCCCGGGAAGCAGTACTTC. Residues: CASSFDGPGKQYF.

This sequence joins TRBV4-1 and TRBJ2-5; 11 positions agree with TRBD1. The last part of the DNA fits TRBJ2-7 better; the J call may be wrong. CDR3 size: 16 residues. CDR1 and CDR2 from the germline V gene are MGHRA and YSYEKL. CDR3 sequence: CASSQRLGQGANEQYF. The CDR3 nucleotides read TGCGCCAGCAGCCAAAGACTTGGACAGGGGGCCAACGAGCAGTACTTC.

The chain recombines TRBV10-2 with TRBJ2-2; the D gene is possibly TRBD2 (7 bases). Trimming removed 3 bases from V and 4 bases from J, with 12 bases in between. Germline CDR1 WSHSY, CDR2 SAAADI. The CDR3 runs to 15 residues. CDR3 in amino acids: CASSEGGGITGELFF. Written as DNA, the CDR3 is TGCGCCAGCAGTGAAGGGGGAGGGATCACCGGGGAGCTGTTTTTT.

CDR3 DNA sequence: TGTGCCAGCAGTGATATGCCGGATATCCTACATTACGAGCAGTACTTC. Its protein product is CASSDMPDILHYEQYF. This chain uses TRBV2 with TRBJ2-7; D gene unclear. Germline V gene lookup returns CDR1 SNHLY and CDR2 FYNNEI. The CDR3 extends over 16 amino acids. V was clipped by 3 bases and J by 4 bases, with 19 bases between them.

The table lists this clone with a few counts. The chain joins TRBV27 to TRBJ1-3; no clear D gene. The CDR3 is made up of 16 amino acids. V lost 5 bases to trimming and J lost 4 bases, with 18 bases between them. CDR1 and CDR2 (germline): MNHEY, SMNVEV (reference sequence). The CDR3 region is CASSPLGGFLGNTIYF. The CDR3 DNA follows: TGTGCCAGCAGTCCCCTGGGAGGGTTCTTGGGAAACACCATATATTTT.

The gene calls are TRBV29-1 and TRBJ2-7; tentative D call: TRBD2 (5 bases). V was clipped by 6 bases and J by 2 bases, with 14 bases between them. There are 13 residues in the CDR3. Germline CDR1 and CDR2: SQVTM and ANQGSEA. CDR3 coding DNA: TGCAGCGTCGTTAGCGTGTACCCCTACGAGCAGTACTTC. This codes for CSVVSVYPYEQYF.

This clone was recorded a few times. The CDR3 region has the DNA TGTGCCACCGACAGAGTCTACGAGCAGTACTTC. Amino acids: CATDRVYEQYF. The chain couples TRBV2 to TRBJ2-7; D is possibly TRBD1 (5 bases). Looked up from germline, CDR1 is SNHLY and CDR2 is FYNNEI. This CDR3 comprises 11 residues. Trimming stripped 10 bases from V and 3 bases from J, with 10 bases between.

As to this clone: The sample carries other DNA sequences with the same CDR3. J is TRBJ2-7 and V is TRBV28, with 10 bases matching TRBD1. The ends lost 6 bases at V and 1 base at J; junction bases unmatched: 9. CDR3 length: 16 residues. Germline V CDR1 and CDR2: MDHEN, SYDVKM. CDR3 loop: CASSFPRTGGSYEQYF. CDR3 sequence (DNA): TGTGCCAGCAGCTTCCCCAGGACAGGGGGGTCCTACGAGCAGTACTTC.

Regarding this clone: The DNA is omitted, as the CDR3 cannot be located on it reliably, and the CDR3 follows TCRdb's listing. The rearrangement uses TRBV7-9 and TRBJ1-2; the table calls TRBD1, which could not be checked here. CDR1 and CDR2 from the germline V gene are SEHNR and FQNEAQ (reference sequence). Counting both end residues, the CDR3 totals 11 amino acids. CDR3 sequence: CATPQGYTFYF.

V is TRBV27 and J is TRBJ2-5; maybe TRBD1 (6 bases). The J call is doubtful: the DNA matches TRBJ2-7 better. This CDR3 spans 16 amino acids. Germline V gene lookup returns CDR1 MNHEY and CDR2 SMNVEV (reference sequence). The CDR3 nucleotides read TGTGCCAGCAGAGCGGACAGACCCGCCTATGGCCACGAGCAGTACTTC. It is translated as CASRADRPAYGHEQYF.

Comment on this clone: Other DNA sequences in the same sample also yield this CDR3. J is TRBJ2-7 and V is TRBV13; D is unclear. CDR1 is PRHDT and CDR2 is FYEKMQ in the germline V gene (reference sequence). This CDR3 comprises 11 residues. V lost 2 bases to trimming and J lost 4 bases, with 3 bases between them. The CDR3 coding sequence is TGTGCCAGCAGCTTATCGTACGAGCAGTACTTC. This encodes CASSLSYEQYF.

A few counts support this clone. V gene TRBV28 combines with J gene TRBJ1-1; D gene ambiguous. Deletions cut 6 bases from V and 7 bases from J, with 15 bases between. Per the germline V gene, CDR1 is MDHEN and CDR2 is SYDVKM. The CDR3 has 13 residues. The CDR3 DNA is TGTGCCAGCAGCCCTCCCTTGCGGGATGAAGCTTTCTTT. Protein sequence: CASSPPLRDEAFF.

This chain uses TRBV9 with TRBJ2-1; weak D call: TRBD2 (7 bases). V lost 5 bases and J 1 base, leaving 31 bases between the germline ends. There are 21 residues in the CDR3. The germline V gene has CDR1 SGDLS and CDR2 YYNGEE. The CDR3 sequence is CASSHPRRGQTRGGSYNEQFF. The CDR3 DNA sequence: TGTGCCAGCAGTCATCCCCGGCGGGGACAAACTAGGGGGGGTTCCTACAATGAGCAGTTCTTC. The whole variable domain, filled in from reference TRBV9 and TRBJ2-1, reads DSGVTQTPKHLITATGQRVTLRCSPRSGDLSVYWYQQSLDQGLQFLIQYYNGEERAKGNILERFSAQQFPDLHSELNLSSLELGDSALYFCASSHPRRGQTRGGSYNEQFFGPGTRLTVL.

CDR3 sequence: CASGGRDSNRSSYNEQFF. The CDR3 bases are TGTGCCAGCGGAGGACGGGACTCAAACAGGAGCTCCTACAATGAGCAGTTCTTC. The chain joins TRBV2 to TRBJ2-1; a possible D gene is TRBD2 (6 bases). CDR3 length: 18 amino acids. Trimming shortened V by 8 bases and J by 0 bases, and 23 bases separated the two germline ends. Germline CDR1 and CDR2: SNHLY and FYNNEI.

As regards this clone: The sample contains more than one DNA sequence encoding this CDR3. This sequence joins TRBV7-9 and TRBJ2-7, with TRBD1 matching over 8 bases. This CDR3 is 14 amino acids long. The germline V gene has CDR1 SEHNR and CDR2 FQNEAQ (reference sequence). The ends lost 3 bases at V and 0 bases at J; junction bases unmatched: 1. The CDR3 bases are TGTGCCAGCAGCTTTGACAGGGGCTCCTACGAGCAGTACTTC. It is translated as CASSFDRGSYEQYF.

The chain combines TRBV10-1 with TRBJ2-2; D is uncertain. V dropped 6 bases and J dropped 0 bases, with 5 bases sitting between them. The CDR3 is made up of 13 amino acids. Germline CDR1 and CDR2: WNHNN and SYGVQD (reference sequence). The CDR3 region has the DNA TGCGCCAGCAGGGCCCCGAACACCGGGGAGCTGTTTTTT. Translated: CASRAPNTGELFF.

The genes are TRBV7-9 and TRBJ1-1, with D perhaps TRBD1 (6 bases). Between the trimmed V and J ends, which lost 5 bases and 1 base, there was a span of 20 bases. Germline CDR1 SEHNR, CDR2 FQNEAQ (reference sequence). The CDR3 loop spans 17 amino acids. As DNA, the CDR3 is TGTGCCAGCAGCCCCCCGACAGGCTATGGCGAGAACACTGAAGCTTTCTTT. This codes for CASSPPTGYGENTEAFF.

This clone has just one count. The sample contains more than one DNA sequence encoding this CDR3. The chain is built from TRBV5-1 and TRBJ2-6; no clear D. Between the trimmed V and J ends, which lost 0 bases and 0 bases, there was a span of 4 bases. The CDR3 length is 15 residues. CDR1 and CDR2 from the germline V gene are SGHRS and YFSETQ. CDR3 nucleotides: TGCGCCAGCAGCTTGGGTCCCTCTGGGGCCAACGTCCTGACTTTC. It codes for CASSLGPSGANVLTF.